The 9 T cell receptor beta chains below come from one sample, sequenced in a study of radiation and T cells in renal cell carcinoma. Stated time point: blood 4 weeks post-SBRT, at nephrectomy. The treatment was: 15 Gy SBRT to primary tumor, nephrectomy 4 weeks later. Produced via immunoSEQ multiplex PCR; TCRdb's table is partial and in-frame only. The sample has fewer than 200,000 clones, about 88% seen once; the top ten hold approximately 10%. This sample comprised blood, obtained from a patient whose treatment included radiotherapy and nephrectomy. Receptors originate from a woman aged 50 to 65 with renal cell carcinoma.

The gene calls are TRBV19 and TRBJ2-5; possibly TRBD1 for D (5 bases). Per the germline V gene, CDR1 is LNHDA and CDR2 is SQIVND (reference sequence). V was shortened by 5 bases and J by 7 bases, with 17 bases between the two germline ends. The CDR3 length is 14 residues. The CDR3 sequence is CASSGAGLKWTQYF. The DNA of the CDR3 is TGTGCCAGTAGTGGGGCAGGCCTCAAATGGACCCAGTACTTC.

The CDR3 here is CASSTSDISEQYF. In nucleotides, the CDR3 is TGTGCCAGTAGTACCTCCGACATTTCTGAGCAGTACTTC. V gene TRBV19 combines with J gene TRBJ2-7; no definite D call. The CDR3 covers 13 residues. Trimming removed 4 bases at V and 7 bases at J, with 14 bases between. Germline V gene data show CDR1 as LNHDA and CDR2 as SQIVND (reference sequence).

The V gene is TRBV30, the J gene TRBJ1-3; a weak D match, TRBD1 (6 bases). The CDR3 covers 13 residues. Deletions cut 4 bases from V and 4 bases from J, with 11 bases between. Germline CDR1 is GTSNPN and CDR2 is SVGIG (reference sequence). DNA of the CDR3: TGTGCCTGGAAGGGGGGCCCGGGAAACACCATATATTTT. It encodes CAWKGGPGNTIYF.

The chain couples TRBV2 to TRBJ1-1, with 9 bases that match TRBD1. This CDR3 contains 16 residues. The V gene's germline CDR1 is SNHLY and CDR2 FYNNEI. Trimming cost V 5 bases and J 0 bases; bases outside gene matches: 7. The CDR3 loop is CASSPGQGLVNTEAFF. Written as DNA, the CDR3 is TGTGCCAGCAGTCCGGGACAGGGACTCGTGAACACTGAAGCTTTCTTT.

The V gene is TRBV13, the J gene TRBJ1-3; D remains ambiguous. Germline assignment: CDR1 PRHDT and CDR2 FYEKMQ (reference sequence). This CDR3 contains 15 residues. V lost 0 bases to trimming and J lost 2 bases, with 8 bases between them. CDR3 residues: CASSLGSLTGNTIYF. CDR3 in DNA: TGTGCCAGCAGCTTAGGATCCCTCACTGGAAACACCATATATTTT.

The V gene is TRBV7-2, the J gene TRBJ2-1; 13 nucleotides match TRBD2. Germline V gene sequence: CDR1 SGHTA, CDR2 FQGNSA. This CDR3 has 18 amino acids. Trimming removed 5 bases from V and 7 bases from J; junction bases left unmatched: 14. The CDR3 loop is CASSPYRLAGGPGNEQFF. The CDR3 nucleotides read TGTGCCAGCAGCCCTTACCGACTAGCGGGGGGCCCGGGGAATGAGCAGTTCTTC.

The chain uses TRBV6-1 and TRBJ1-5, with 10 bases that match TRBD1. CDR3 size: 14 residues. Germline V gene lookup returns CDR1 MNHNS and CDR2 SASEGT. V was clipped by 6 bases and J by 10 bases; unmatched bases: 9. CDR3 loop: CASRPTGGGEPQHF. The CDR3 bases are TGTGCCAGCAGACCGACAGGGGGCGGGGAACCCCAGCATTTT.

The V call is TRBV7-9, the J call TRBJ1-5, with 7 positions matching TRBD1. The CDR3 has 14 amino acids. The trim removed 1 base at V and 14 bases at J, leaving 11 bases unmatched. Germline lookup yields CDR1 SEHNR and CDR2 FQNEAQ (reference sequence). The CDR3 nucleotides are TGTGCCAGCAGCTTAGGGCAGGGGGTGGCCTTGGAGCATTTT. Translated: CASSLGQGVALEHF.

The V gene is TRBV19, the J gene TRBJ1-2, with D possibly matching TRBD1 (6 bases). Germline V gives CDR1 LNHDA, CDR2 SQIVND (reference sequence). The CDR3 is 13 amino acids. V lost 7 bases, J lost 6 bases, and 15 bases lay in between. The CDR3 is CASNYRAGDGYTF. The CDR3 nucleotides read TGTGCCAGTAATTACAGGGCGGGGGATGGCTACACCTTC.